This T cell receptor beta chain was observed in a study of blood T cells in healthy people across ages. The table lists this clonotype with a count of one. Together with a sample-barcoded 5' primer, a J-beta primer mix was included in a second PCR lasting about 6 to 12 cycles. TCRdb fed the 5' RACE reads into MiXCR, producing one record per CDR3 protein. The data show about 1.6 million distinct CDR3 sequences, with around 35% seen just once and over 9% held by the top ten. What was sequenced was blood. The sequence was collected from a woman between 25 and 40 years old in good health.

CDR3: CASSRLAGRGTDTQYF. In DNA, the CDR3 is TGTGCCAGCAGCCGACTAGCTGGAAGGGGTACAGATACGCAGTATTTT. The gene calls are TRBV27 and TRBJ2-3, with 7 bases fitting TRBD2. The CDR3 spans 16 residues. CDR1 and CDR2 from the germline V gene are MNHEY and SMNVEV (reference sequence). The V segment lost 6 bases and the J segment 3 bases; nucleotides outside the gene matches: 12.